A single sample gave rise to the 8 T cell receptor beta chains below, sequenced in a study of T cell responses to AZD1222 COVID-19 vaccine. The table came from immunoSEQ multiplex PCR; TCRdb's copy has only in-frame clones and leaves some out. The sample includes 120,000 or so clones, roughly 90% seen only once; the top ten take over 12%. The sample here was peripheral blood, taken 28 days after the second AZD1222 dose. These receptors were collected from an adult who received the AZD1222 COVID-19 vaccine.

The V gene is TRBV11-1, the J gene TRBJ2-2, with unresolved D. Germline V lookup: CDR1 SGHAT, CDR2 FQDESV (reference sequence). V was cut by 3 bases and J by 2 bases, with 7 bases left in between. There are 14 residues in the CDR3. CDR3 sequence: CASSFYSNTGELFF. For the CDR3, the DNA is TGTGCCAGCAGCTTTTACAGTAACACCGGGGAGCTGTTTTTT.

This clone is a singleton in its sample. The rearrangement uses TRBV5-5 and TRBJ2-5; 9 positions match TRBD2. V gave up 0 bases and J gave up 5 bases; unmatched junction bases: 8. This CDR3 has 16 amino acids. The germline CDR1 and CDR2 sequences are SGHKS and YYEKEE (reference sequence). CDR3 loop: CASSLVGLAVGETQYF. CDR3 sequence (DNA): TGTGCCAGCAGCTTGGTGGGACTAGCTGTCGGCGAGACCCAGTACTTC.

This sequence joins TRBV11-2 and TRBJ2-2; TRBD2 aligns across 8 bases. CDR1 is SGHAT, CDR2 FQNNGV, per germline. V shed 3 bases and J 4 bases; nucleotides not matched to a gene: 7. The CDR3 has 16 amino acids. The CDR3 is CASSFSSGSSTGELFF. CDR3 bases: TGTGCCAGCAGCTTTAGCAGCGGGAGTAGCACCGGGGAGCTGTTTTTT.

This clone was seen a handful of times. The chain employs TRBV19 and TRBJ2-1; TRBD1 or TRBD2 may be the D gene (5 bases each). CDR3 size: 14 residues. CDR1 LNHDA and CDR2 SQIVND come from the germline V gene (reference sequence). The V gene lost 2 bases and the J gene lost 9 bases, with 14 bases spanning the gap. The CDR3 DNA is TGTGCCAGTAGTATAAGCCTAGAGGGGAGTGAGCAGTTCTTC. This encodes CASSISLEGSEQFF.

The CDR3 loop is CASSLLSWDRSMNTEAFF. CDR3 DNA sequence: TGTGCCAGCAGTTTATTGTCGTGGGACAGAAGCATGAACACTGAAGCTTTCTTT. V usage is TRBV28 and J usage is TRBJ1-1; 7 bases align to TRBD1. V was pared by 1 base and J by 0 bases, with 11 bases of the junction left unmatched. The germline gives CDR1 MDHEN, CDR2 SYDVKM. The CDR3 extends over 18 amino acids. The complete variable domain, with remaining parts taken from reference TRBV28 and TRBJ1-1, reads DVKVTQSSRYLVKRTGEKVFLECVQDMDHENMFWYRQDPGLGLRLIYFSYDVKMKEKGDIPEGYSVSREKKERFSLILESASTNQTSMYLCASSLLSWDRSMNTEAFFGQGTRLTVV.

The genes are TRBV24-1 and TRBJ2-1; TRBD2 aligns across 10 bases. The CDR3 runs to 16 residues. The trim removed 11 bases at V and 6 bases at J, leaving 15 bases unmatched. Germline assignment: CDR1 KGHDR and CDR2 SFDVKD. In DNA, the CDR3 is TGTGCCAAAGGAAACCAAGCGGGAGGGCCCGGCAATGAGCAGTTCTTC. This gives the protein CAKGNQAGGPGNEQFF.

This clone was seen a single time. J is TRBJ1-2 and V is TRBV6-5, with 10 nucleotides matching TRBD1. There are 15 residues in the CDR3. Germline CDR1 and CDR2: MNHEY and SVGAGI. After removal of 6 bases from V and 3 bases from J, the junction contained 7 bases not matched to a gene. The CDR3, as DNA: TGTGCCAGCAGCCCCGGGACAGGGGACGACTATGGCTACACCTTC. The encoded protein is CASSPGTGDDYGYTF.

The chain links TRBV5-1 to TRBJ1-2; D not resolved. Germline V gives CDR1 SGHRS, CDR2 YFSETQ. The CDR3 totals 15 residues. V was pared by 1 base and J by 2 bases, with 12 bases between. This CDR3 is CASSLSAGMNYGYTF. The CDR3 DNA reads as TGCGCCAGCAGCTTGTCGGCGGGGATGAACTATGGCTACACCTTC.